The entry below describes one T cell receptor beta chain. Its target is unknown. The data were taken from a study of post-analysis software for immune sequencing data. Study-wide findings and caveats: The study found significantly lower normalized Chao1 diversity in multiple sclerosis patients than in controls. Patients had higher frequencies than controls of about five TRBV segments, including TRBV5-6, TRBV5-1 and TRBV20-1.

CDR1 is DFQATT and CDR2 is SNEGSKA in the germline V gene (reference sequence). CDR3 length: 12 amino acids. The V end lost 0 bases, the J end lost 4 bases, and 3 bases lay between the germline ends. Each TCR beta cDNA library carried unique molecular identifiers. cDNA molecules numbering approximately 500,000 came from approximately 1 to 10 million T cells. MiXCR was run by TCRdb on the PCR reads, yielding one entry per CDR3 protein. The sample includes roughly 600,000 distinct CDR3 sequences, 44% of them seen just once. The chain employs TRBV20-1 and TRBJ1-4; D not resolved. Sequencing used blood. This TCR came from a girl between 5 and 17 years old with multiple sclerosis. CDR3 region: CSARDLNEKLFF. In nucleotides, the CDR3 is TGCAGTGCTAGAGATCTTAATGAAAAACTGTTTTTT.